The T cell receptor (beta chain) described here comes from a study of early T cells in non-severe SARS-CoV-2 infection. Looking at the study overall: Sequencing targeted bulk RNA from unsorted whole blood, leaving chains unpaired. Whole-study results and caveats: There was a bias toward anti-spike CD8 responses in VDJdb matching, which missed private and CD4 specificities.

Individual cDNA molecules received unique molecular identifiers during library preparation. TCRdb reprocessed the 5' RACE reads with MiXCR, giving one entry per CDR3 protein. The sample carries some 36,000 distinct CDR3 sequences, about 6.2% recorded once. The CDR3 spans 16 residues. J gave up 6 bases and V 4 bases, and 14 bases lay outside the gene matches. The V gene's germline CDR1 is SGHKS and CDR2 YYEKEE (reference sequence). This clonotype came up a few times. The antigen is undetermined. The origin of this receptor is an adult who was a healthcare worker with PCR-confirmed SARS-CoV-2 infection or an uninfected control (not recorded which). The rearrangement joins TRBV5-5 to TRBJ1-1, with 8 bases fitting TRBD1. The sequencing sample was made of whole blood. The CDR3: CASSPGQGRSFAEAFF. CDR3 coding DNA: TGTGCCAGCAGCCCCGGACAGGGACGAAGCTTCGCTGAAGCTTTCTTT.